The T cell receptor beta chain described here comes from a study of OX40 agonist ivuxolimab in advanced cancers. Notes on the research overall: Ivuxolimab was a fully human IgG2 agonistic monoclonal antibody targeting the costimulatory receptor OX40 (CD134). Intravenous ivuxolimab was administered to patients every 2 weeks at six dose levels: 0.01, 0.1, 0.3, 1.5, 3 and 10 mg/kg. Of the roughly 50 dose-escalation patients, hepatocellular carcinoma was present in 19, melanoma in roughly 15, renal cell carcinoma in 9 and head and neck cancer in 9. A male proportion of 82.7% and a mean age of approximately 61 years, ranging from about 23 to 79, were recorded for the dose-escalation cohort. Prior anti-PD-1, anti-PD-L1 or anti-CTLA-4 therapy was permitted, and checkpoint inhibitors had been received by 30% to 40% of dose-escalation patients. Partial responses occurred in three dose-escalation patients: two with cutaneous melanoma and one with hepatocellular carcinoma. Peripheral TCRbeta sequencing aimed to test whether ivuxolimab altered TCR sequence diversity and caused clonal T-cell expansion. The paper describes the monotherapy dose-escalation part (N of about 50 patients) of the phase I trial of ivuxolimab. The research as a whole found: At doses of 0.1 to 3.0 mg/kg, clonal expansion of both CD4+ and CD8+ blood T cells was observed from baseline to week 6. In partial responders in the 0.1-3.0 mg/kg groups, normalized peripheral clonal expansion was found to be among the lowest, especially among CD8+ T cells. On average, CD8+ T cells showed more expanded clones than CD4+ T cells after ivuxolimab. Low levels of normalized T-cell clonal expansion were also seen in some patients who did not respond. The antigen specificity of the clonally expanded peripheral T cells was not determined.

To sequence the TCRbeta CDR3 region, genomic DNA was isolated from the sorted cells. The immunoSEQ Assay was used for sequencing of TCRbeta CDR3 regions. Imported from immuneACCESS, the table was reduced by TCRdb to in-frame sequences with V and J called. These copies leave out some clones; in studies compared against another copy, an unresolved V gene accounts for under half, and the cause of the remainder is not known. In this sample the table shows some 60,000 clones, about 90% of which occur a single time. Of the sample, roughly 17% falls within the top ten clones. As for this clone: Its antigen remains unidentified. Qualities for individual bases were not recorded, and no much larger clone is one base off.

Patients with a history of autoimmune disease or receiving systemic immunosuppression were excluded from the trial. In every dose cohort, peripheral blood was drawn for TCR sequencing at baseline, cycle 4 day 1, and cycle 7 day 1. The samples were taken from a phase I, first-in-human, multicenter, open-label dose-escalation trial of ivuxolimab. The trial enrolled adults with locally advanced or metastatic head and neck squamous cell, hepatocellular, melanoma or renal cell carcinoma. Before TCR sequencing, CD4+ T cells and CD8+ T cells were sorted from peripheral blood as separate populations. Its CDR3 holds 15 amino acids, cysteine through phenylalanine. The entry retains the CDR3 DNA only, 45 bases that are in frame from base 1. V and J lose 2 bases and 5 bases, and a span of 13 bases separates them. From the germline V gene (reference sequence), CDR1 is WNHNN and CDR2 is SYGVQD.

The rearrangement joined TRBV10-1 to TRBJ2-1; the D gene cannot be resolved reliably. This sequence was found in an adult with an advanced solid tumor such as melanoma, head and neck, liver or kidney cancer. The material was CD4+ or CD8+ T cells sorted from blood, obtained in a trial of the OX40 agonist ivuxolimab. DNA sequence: TGCGCCAGCAGTGAGCGAATACAAACACACAATGAGCAGTTCTTC. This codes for CASSERIQTHNEQFF.